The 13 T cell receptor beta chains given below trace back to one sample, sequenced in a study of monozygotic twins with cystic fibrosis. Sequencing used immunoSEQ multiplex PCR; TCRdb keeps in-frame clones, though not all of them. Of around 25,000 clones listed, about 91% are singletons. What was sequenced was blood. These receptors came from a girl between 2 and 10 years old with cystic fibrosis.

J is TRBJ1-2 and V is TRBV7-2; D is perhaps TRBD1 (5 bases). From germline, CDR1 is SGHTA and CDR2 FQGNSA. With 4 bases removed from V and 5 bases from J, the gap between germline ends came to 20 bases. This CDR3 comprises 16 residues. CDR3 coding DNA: TGTGCCAGCAGCTCTACCTCGGGACCCGGGCGGTATGGCTACACCTTC. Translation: CASSSTSGPGRYGYTF.

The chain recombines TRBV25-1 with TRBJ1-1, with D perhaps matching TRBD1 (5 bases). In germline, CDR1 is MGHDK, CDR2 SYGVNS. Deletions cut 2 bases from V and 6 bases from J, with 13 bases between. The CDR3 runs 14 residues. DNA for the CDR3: TGTGCCAGCAGTGAACACAGGAATACCGCTGAAGCTTTCTTT. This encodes CASSEHRNTAEAFF.

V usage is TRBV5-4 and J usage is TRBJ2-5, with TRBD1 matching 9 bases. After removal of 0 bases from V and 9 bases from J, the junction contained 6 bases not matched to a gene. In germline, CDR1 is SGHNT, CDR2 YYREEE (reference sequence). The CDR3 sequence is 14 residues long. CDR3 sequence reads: CASSLEDRGPSQYF. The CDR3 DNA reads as TGTGCCAGCAGCTTGGAGGACAGGGGCCCTTCCCAGTACTTC.

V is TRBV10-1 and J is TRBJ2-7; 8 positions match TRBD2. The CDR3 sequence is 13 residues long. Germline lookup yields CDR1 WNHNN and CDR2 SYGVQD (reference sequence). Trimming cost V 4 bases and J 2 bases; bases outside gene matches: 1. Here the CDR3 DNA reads TGCGCCAGCAGTGTTAGCGGGGCCTACGAGCAGTACTTC. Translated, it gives CASSVSGAYEQYF.

The DNA of the CDR3 is TGTGCCTGGAGTGTACTGGCGAAGGGAACGCAGTATTTT. Its protein is CAWSVLAKGTQYF. This chain joins TRBV30 and TRBJ2-3; no clear D. Trimming left V 0 bases short and J 9 bases short, with 13 bases between. The germline V gene encodes CDR1 GTSNPN and CDR2 SVGIG (reference sequence). This CDR3 has 13 amino acids.

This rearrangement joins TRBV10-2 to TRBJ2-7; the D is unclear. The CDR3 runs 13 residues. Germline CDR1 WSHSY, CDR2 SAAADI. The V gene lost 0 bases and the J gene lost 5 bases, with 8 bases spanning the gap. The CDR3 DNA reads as TGCGCCAGCAGTGAGTCATTCGCGGACGAGCAGTACTTC. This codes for CASSESFADEQYF.

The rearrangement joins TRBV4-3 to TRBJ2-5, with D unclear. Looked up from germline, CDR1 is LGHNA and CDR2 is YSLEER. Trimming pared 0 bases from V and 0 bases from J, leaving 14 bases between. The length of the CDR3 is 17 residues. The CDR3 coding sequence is TGCGCCAGCAGCCAAGATTTTGGGCCACCGTACCAAGAGACCCAGTACTTC. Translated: CASSQDFGPPYQETQYF.

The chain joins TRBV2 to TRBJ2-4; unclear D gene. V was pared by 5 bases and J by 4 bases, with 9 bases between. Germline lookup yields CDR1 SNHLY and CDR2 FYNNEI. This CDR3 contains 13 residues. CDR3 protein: CASSNIEKNIQYF. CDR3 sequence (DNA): TGTGCCAGCAGTAACATCGAGAAAAACATTCAGTACTTC.

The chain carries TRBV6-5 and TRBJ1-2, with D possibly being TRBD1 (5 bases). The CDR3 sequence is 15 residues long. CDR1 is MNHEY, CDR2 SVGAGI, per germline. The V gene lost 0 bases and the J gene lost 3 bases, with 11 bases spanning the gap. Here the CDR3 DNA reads TGTGCCAGCAGTTACTCTAGGACAATGGACTATGGCTACACCTTC. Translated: CASSYSRTMDYGYTF.

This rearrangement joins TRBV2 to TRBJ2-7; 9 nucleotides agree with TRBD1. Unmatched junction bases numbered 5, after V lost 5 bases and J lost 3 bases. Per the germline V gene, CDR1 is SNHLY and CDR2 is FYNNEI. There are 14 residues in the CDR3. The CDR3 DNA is TGTGCCAGCAGTTCCGGGACAGGGAGCTACGAGCAGTACTTC. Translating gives CASSSGTGSYEQYF.

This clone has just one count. The CDR3 nucleotides read TGTGCCAGCAGCGTAGATACGGGGTCGACCCAGTACTTC. Translation: CASSVDTGSTQYF. The chain uses TRBV9 and TRBJ2-5, with TRBD2 as a possible D gene (5 bases). The CDR3 contains 13 residues. V was clipped by 0 bases and J by 7 bases, with 10 bases between them. The germline V gene has CDR1 SGDLS and CDR2 YYNGEE.

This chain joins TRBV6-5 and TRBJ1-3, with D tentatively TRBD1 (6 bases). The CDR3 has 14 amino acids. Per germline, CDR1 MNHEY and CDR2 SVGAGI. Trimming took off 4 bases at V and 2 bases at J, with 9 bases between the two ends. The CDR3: CASSLTGAGNTIYF. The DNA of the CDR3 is TGTGCCAGCAGTTTGACAGGAGCTGGAAACACCATATATTTT.

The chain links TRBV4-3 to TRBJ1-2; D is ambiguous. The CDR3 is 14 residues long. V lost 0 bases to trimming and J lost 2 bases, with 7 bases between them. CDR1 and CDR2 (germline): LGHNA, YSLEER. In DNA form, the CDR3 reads TGCGCCAGCAGCCAAGATACGTCGAACTATGGCTACACCTTC. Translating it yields CASSQDTSNYGYTF.